This T cell receptor beta chain was recovered during a study of T cell responses to AZD1222 COVID-19 vaccine. Study conclusions and caveats: Repertoire sampling occurred only after the peak T cell response. Donors were largely white British and mainly female; clonal diversity was possibly underestimated. Baseline testing showed seropositivity in only a handful of AZD1222 recipients.

As for this clone: Its antigen is currently unknown.

V was shortened by 2 bases and J by 2 bases, with 15 bases between the two germline ends. Germline assignment: CDR1 GTSNPN and CDR2 SVGIG (reference sequence). The CDR3 is 16 residues long. Assay used: immunoSEQ multiplex PCR; TCRdb lists only in-frame clones, some missing. This table holds 160,000 or so clones, roughly 94% found once. The chain is built from TRBV30 and TRBJ2-2; D not certain. This sequence originates from an adult who received the AZD1222 COVID-19 vaccine. The sample was peripheral blood, taken 28 days after the second AZD1222 dose. CDR3 nucleotides: TGTGCCTGGAGTCCCGAGGCGCGGCCAAACACCGGGGAGCTGTTTTTT. Protein: CAWSPEARPNTGELFF.